The 15 T cell receptor beta chains given below trace back to one sample, sequenced in a study of cytomegalovirus exposure and HLA in healthy donors. PCR involved 60 Vbeta and 13 Jbeta primers. Measured with immunoSEQ multiplex PCR; TCRdb has only the in-frame clones, and not every one. Here the sample table reports approximately 45,000 clones. The sequenced sample consisted of PBMCs. These receptors came from a woman aged 40 to 55 in good health and CMV-seronegative.

V usage is TRBV30 and J usage is TRBJ1-1; D gene uncertain. This CDR3 region has 12 residues. V was shortened by 0 bases and J by 5 bases, with 7 bases between the two germline ends. Germline V CDR1 and CDR2: GTSNPN, SVGIG (reference sequence). CDR3 in amino acids: CAWSVLETEAFF. The CDR3 DNA sequence: TGTGCCTGGAGTGTACTGGAGACTGAAGCTTTCTTT.

The V gene is TRBV5-4, the J gene TRBJ1-2, with no clear D. Trimming removed 3 bases at V and 5 bases at J, with 11 bases between. Germline CDR1 and CDR2: SGHNT and YYREEE (reference sequence). This CDR3 is 13 amino acids long. This CDR3 is CASSSLREYGYTF. CDR3 coding DNA: TGTGCCAGCAGCTCGCTCCGGGAATATGGCTACACCTTC.

The rearrangement joins TRBV28 to TRBJ2-7, with a tentative D call TRBD2 (6 bases). The CDR3 is made up of 13 amino acids. Trimming took off 11 bases at V and 2 bases at J, with 16 bases between the two ends. Germline V lookup: CDR1 MDHEN, CDR2 SYDVKM. Here the CDR3 DNA reads TGTGCCCTTGGCGATCGGGGGACCTACGAGCAGTACTTC. Encoded protein: CALGDRGTYEQYF.

As concerns this clone: The junction shows a germline mismatch at one end, possibly a read error. The chain combines TRBV7-7 with TRBJ2-7; 8 bases map to TRBD1. Per the germline V gene, CDR1 is SSHAT and CDR2 is FNYEAQ (reference sequence). CDR3 length equals 15 residues. The CDR3 nucleotides are TGTGCTAGCAGCTTACGGTTTGGACAGGGAAACGAGCAGTACTTC. Translation: CASSLRFGQGNEQYF.

The CDR3 region has the DNA TGTGCCTGGAGTGTAATGAGTGGGAGCTCCTACAATGAGCAGTTCTTC. Its protein is CAWSVMSGSSYNEQFF. The chain recombines TRBV30 with TRBJ2-1; D is possibly TRBD2 (5 bases). This CDR3 region has 16 residues. CDR1 is GTSNPN, CDR2 SVGIG, per germline (reference sequence). Between the trimmed V and J ends, which lost 0 bases and 0 bases, there was a span of 12 bases.

This CDR3 is CASSGDRAAAEAFF. The CDR3 DNA sequence: TGCGCCAGCAGCGGAGACAGGGCGGCGGCTGAAGCTTTCTTT. J is TRBJ1-1 and V is TRBV5-1; 7 bases are shared with TRBD1. The CDR3 has 14 amino acids. Germline loops: CDR1 SGHRS, CDR2 YFSETQ. The ends lost 4 bases at V and 6 bases at J; junction bases unmatched: 9.

The chain joins TRBV6-5 to TRBJ2-1; D call uncertain. There are 15 residues in the CDR3. The V and J ends lost 2 bases and 2 bases respectively, with 10 bases between them. Germline V gene sequence: CDR1 MNHEY, CDR2 SVGAGI. CDR3 protein: CASSYEAATYNEQFF. The CDR3 coding sequence is TGTGCCAGCAGTTACGAGGCGGCCACCTACAATGAGCAGTTCTTC.

The chain uses TRBV7-9 and TRBJ2-7; 7 bases agree with TRBD2. This CDR3 spans 14 amino acids. CDR1 and CDR2 from the germline V gene are SEHNR and FQNEAQ (reference sequence). Trimming took 5 bases from V and 5 from J; bases not matched to a gene: 9. This CDR3 is CASSRGGESDEQYF. CDR3 DNA: TGTGCCAGCAGCCGGGGAGGGGAGAGCGACGAGCAGTACTTC.

V gene TRBV18 combines with J gene TRBJ2-3; 7 bases agree with TRBD1. In germline, CDR1 is KGHSH, CDR2 LQKENI. Trimming cost V 6 bases and J 4 bases; bases outside gene matches: 13. The CDR3 extends over 16 amino acids. The CDR3 here is CASSQMTGIRADTQYF. The CDR3 DNA reads as TGTGCCAGCTCGCAGATGACAGGGATAAGAGCAGATACGCAGTATTTT.

The chain couples TRBV4-3 to TRBJ1-1; 8 nucleotides agree with TRBD1. V lost 1 base, J lost 4 bases, and 5 bases stayed unmatched. Looked up from germline, CDR1 is LGHNA and CDR2 is YSLEER. The CDR3 runs to 15 residues. CDR3 protein: CASSQAGGQGTEAFF. CDR3 nucleotide sequence: TGCGCCAGCAGCCAAGCAGGCGGACAGGGCACTGAAGCTTTCTTT.

The J gene is TRBJ1-2, the V gene TRBV2; a possible D gene is TRBD1 (5 bases). The germline CDR1 and CDR2 sequences are SNHLY and FYNNEI. CDR3 length: 14 residues. Trimming pared 1 base from V and 4 bases from J, leaving 10 bases between. The CDR3, as DNA: TGTGCCAGCAGTGAAGACGGGGGGGTCTATGGCTACACCTTC. As protein: CASSEDGGVYGYTF.

This chain's CDR3 is CASSVARLAGNSYEQYF. The CDR3 DNA reads TGTGCCAGCAGTGTAGCCCGACTAGCGGGTAACTCCTACGAGCAGTACTTC. J is TRBJ2-7 and V is TRBV27; 10 positions agree with TRBD2. This CDR3 has 17 amino acids. V shed 5 bases and J 0 bases; nucleotides not matched to a gene: 10. Germline values: CDR1 MNHEY, CDR2 SMNVEV (reference sequence).

The chain couples TRBV30 to TRBJ2-3; 8 bases are a match to TRBD2. V was clipped by 2 bases and J by 6 bases; unmatched bases: 7. CDR3 length equals 14 residues. Germline CDR1 GTSNPN, CDR2 SVGIG (reference sequence). CDR3 in DNA: TGTGCCTGGAGTCAGGGGACTAGGGTCGATACGCAGTATTTT. It codes for CAWSQGTRVDTQYF.

The rearrangement links TRBV19 to TRBJ1-1, with D maybe TRBD1 (6 bases). The CDR3 consists of 14 residues. V was clipped by 5 bases and J by 4 bases, with 14 bases between them. Germline V gives CDR1 LNHDA, CDR2 SQIVND (reference sequence). The CDR3 region is CASSGGLQGTEAFF. The CDR3 DNA reads as TGTGCCAGTAGTGGGGGATTACAGGGCACTGAAGCTTTCTTT.

This sequence joins TRBV5-1 and TRBJ2-7; TRBD1 is a possible D gene (5 bases). The CDR3 runs to 14 residues. Deletions cut 1 base from V and 3 bases from J, with 11 bases between. In germline, CDR1 is SGHRS, CDR2 YFSETQ. The CDR3 here is CASSLIDSIYEQYF. The CDR3 DNA sequence: TGCGCCAGCAGCTTGATCGACAGCATCTACGAGCAGTACTTC.